Below are 5 T cell receptor beta chains sequenced from a single sample in a study of blood T cell repertoires in COVID-19 (TCRdb year 2020). The library was obtained by the immunoSEQ multiplex PCR assay. TCRdb limited this immuneACCESS table to in-frame rearrangements with V and J called. A share of clones is missing; checked studies link under half to unresolved V genes, and the rest is unexplained. The sample includes about 130,000 clones, with more than 75% observed a single time. The ten largest make up approximately 5.2% of the sample. Sequencing was done on a sample of peripheral blood. All receptors derive from a woman in her seventies with COVID-19, enrolled during active disease.

This rearrangement joins TRBV5-1 to TRBJ1-1; tentatively, D is TRBD1 (5 bases). CDR1 is SGHRS and CDR2 is YFSETQ in the germline V gene. The V end was cut by 3 bases, the J end by 0 bases, with 9 bases between. CDR3 length: 14 residues. The CDR3 here is CASSSGGMNTEAFF. DNA of the CDR3: TGCGCCAGCAGCTCGGGGGGGATGAACACTGAAGCTTTCTTT.

The chain has TRBV2 and TRBJ1-3; TRBD1 aligns across 8 bases. In germline, CDR1 is SNHLY, CDR2 FYNNEI. The ends lost 5 bases at V and 2 bases at J; junction bases unmatched: 2. This CDR3 contains 14 residues. The DNA for the CDR3 is TGTGCCAGCAGTACGACAGGGGCTGGAAACACCATATATTTT. It encodes CASSTTGAGNTIYF. The entire variable domain, with the rest obtained from reference TRBV2 and TRBJ1-3, is as follows: EPEVTQTPSHQVTQMGQEVILRCVPISNHLYFYWYRQILGQKVEFLVSFYNNEISEKSEIFDDQFSVERPDGSNFTLKIRSTKLEDSAMYFCASSTTGAGNTIYFGEGSWLTVV.

This clone was counted between two and nine times. The chain combines TRBV11-3 with TRBJ2-7; D gene uncertain. Germline CDR1 SGHNT, CDR2 YENEEA. The CDR3 is 12 residues long. V was shortened by 5 bases and J by 2 bases, with 7 bases between the two germline ends. CDR3 coding DNA: TGTGCCAGCAGCCCCCGAGCCTACGAGCAGTACTTC. Protein: CASSPRAYEQYF.

This sequence joins TRBV15 and TRBJ1-2; tentatively, D is TRBD1 (6 bases). The CDR3 consists of 16 residues. Germline V gives CDR1 LNHNV, CDR2 YYDKDF (reference sequence). Trimming removed 5 bases at V and 7 bases at J, with 23 bases between. In DNA form, the CDR3 reads TGTGCCACCAGCTTGGATCGACAGGTTAAAGGAGGTGGCTACACCTTC. Amino acid sequence: CATSLDRQVKGGGYTF.

J is TRBJ2-1 and V is TRBV5-1; D is possibly TRBD2 (6 bases). The CDR3 runs 13 residues. The ends were cut back, 0 bases at V and 9 bases at J, with 10 bases in the middle. Germline CDR1 reads SGHRS; CDR2 reads YFSETQ. The CDR3, as DNA: TGCGCCAGCAGCTTGGACGGGAGCGGTGAGCAGTTCTTC. Protein sequence: CASSLDGSGEQFF. The whole variable domain, remainder taken from reference TRBV5-1 and TRBJ2-1, is KAGVTQTPRYLIKTRGQQVTLSCSPISGHRSVSWYQQTPGQGLQFLFEYFSETQRNKGNFPGRFSGRQFSNSRSEMNVSTLELGDSALYLCASSLDGSGEQFFGPGTRLTVL.